This is a list of T cell receptor beta chains from one sample in a study of identifying expanded T cells in peripheral blood. Profiled with immunoSEQ multiplex PCR; TCRdb holds only in-frame clones, not every one. This sample has 65,000 to 95,000 clones; 80% to 90% occur once, and the top ten carry roughly 7%. Material: blood. All receptors derive from a person aged 18 to 70 in good health. Each CDR3 is given with its conserved first and last residue. The D gene is left open where the match is weak. Rows give clone size only sometimes, using once, few, many, or a class for an expanded clone.

D gene,J gene,clone size,V gene,CDR3 protein,CDR3 DNA
TRBD1,TRBJ1-2,.,TRBV5-6,CASSLIETGGNGYTF,TGTGCCAGCAGCTTGATCGAGACAGGGGGCAATGGCTACACCTTC
TRBD1,TRBJ2-7,.,TRBV30,CAWSLHVGQGLYEQYF,TGTGCCTGGAGTCTCCATGTCGGACAGGGTCTCTACGAGCAGTACTTC
.,TRBJ2-5,few,TRBV7-8,CASSLAWGQQETQYF,TGTGCCAGCAGCTTAGCGTGGGGCCAGCAAGAGACCCAGTACTTC
.,TRBJ2-3,.,TRBV29-1,CSGDGASDTQYF,TGCAGCGGGGACGGAGCATCGGATACGCAGTATTTT
.,TRBJ1-1,.,TRBV4-1,CASSQVPETEAFF,TGCGCCAGCAGCCAAGTACCCGAGACTGAAGCTTTCTTT
.,TRBJ1-4,.,TRBV5-5,CASSGEGGTNEKLFF,TGTGCCAGCAGCGGGGAAGGAGGAACTAATGAAAAACTGTTTTTT
TRBD1,TRBJ1-3,.,TRBV5-1,CASSSGQGSPSSRNTIYF,TGCGCCAGCAGCTCGGGACAGGGGTCCCCCTCGTCGAGAAACACCATATATTTT
.,TRBJ1-4,.,TRBV18,CASSPGRGVEKLFF,TGTGCCAGCTCACCAGGCAGGGGAGTTGAAAAACTGTTTTTT
.,TRBJ1-5,once,TRBV30,CAWSVITGNQPQHF,TGTGCCTGGAGTGTAATAACAGGGAATCAGCCCCAGCATTTT
.,TRBJ1-6,.,TRBV5-1,CASSLRGLGNSPLHF,TGCGCCAGCAGCTTACGAGGGTTAGGAAATTCACCCCTCCACTTT
TRBD1,TRBJ1-5,.,TRBV7-6,CASSSGTGNNQPQHF,TGTGCCAGCAGCTCCGGGACAGGGAACAATCAGCCCCAGCATTTT
.,TRBJ2-3,once,TRBV11-3,CASSLGDTQYF,TGTGCCAGCAGCCTGGGAGATACGCAGTATTTT
.,TRBJ1-2,.,TRBV6-6,CASSSPGTNYGYTF,TGTGCCAGCAGCTCACCGGGAACTAACTATGGCTACACCTTC
.,TRBJ1-2,.,TRBV10-3,CAISGAGAGNYGYTF,TGTGCCATCAGTGGAGCGGGGGCAGGCAACTATGGCTACACCTTC
.,TRBJ1-6,.,TRBV7-9,CASSLGTYNSPLHF,TGTGCCAGCAGCTTGGGGACCTATAATTCACCCCTCCACTTT
TRBD2,TRBJ2-7,.,TRBV4-2,CASSQDITSGPYEQYF,TGTGCCAGCAGCCAAGATATAACTAGCGGGCCGTACGAGCAGTACTTC
TRBD2,TRBJ2-1,.,TRBV4-2,CASSQEDRAGGYNEQFF,TGTGCCAGCAGCCAAGAGGACCGAGCGGGAGGTTACAATGAGCAGTTCTTC
.,TRBJ1-4,.,TRBV5-1,CASNAESGKLFF,TGCGCCAGCAACGCGGAATCAGGAAAACTGTTTTTT
TRBD1,TRBJ1-5,.,TRBV18,CASSPPPGTDYQPQHF,TGTGCCAGCTCACCACCGCCCGGGACAGATTATCAGCCCCAGCATTTT
.,TRBJ2-1,.,TRBV5-1,CASSSDSPTYNEQFF,TGCGCCAGCAGCTCGGACAGCCCCACCTACAATGAGCAGTTCTTC
.,TRBJ1-2,.,TRBV6-6,CASSLRLNYGYTF,TGTGCCAGCAGTTTACGGCTCAACTATGGCTACACCTTC
.,TRBJ2-7,.,TRBV18,CASSPLPGSREQYF,TGTGCCAGCTCACCATTGCCAGGTAGCCGGGAGCAGTACTTC
TRBD1,TRBJ2-7,.,TRBV9,CASSVEQGTGYEQYF,TGTGCCAGCAGCGTAGAACAGGGGACGGGTTACGAGCAGTACTTC
TRBD1,TRBJ1-1,.,TRBV25-1,CASRRDQGAANTEAFF,TGTGCCAGCAGAAGAGACCAGGGGGCAGCGAACACTGAAGCTTTCTTT
.,TRBJ1-6,.,TRBV5-5,CASSPGSGGRNNSPLHF,TGTGCCAGCAGCCCGGGATCCGGGGGCAGAAATAATTCACCCCTCCACTTT
TRBD1,TRBJ2-1,.,TRBV9,CASSVSGTVYNEQFF,TGTGCCAGCAGCGTAAGTGGGACAGTGTACAATGAGCAGTTCTTC
TRBD1,TRBJ1-2,.,TRBV30,CAWNRGRNYGYTF,TGTGCCTGGAACAGGGGTCGGAACTATGGCTACACCTTC
.,TRBJ2-1,.,TRBV19,CATRRVYEQFF,TGTGCCACCCGAAGAGTATATGAGCAGTTCTTC
TRBD1,TRBJ2-7,few,TRBV6-1,CASSEVEPGQGSF,TGTGCCAGCAGTGAAGTGGAACCGGGACAGGGGTCCTTC
TRBD2,TRBJ2-5,.,TRBV11-3,CASSSPFSGALSETQYF,TGTGCCAGCAGCTCCCCCTTCAGCGGGGCTCTTAGCGAGACCCAGTACTTC
.,TRBJ2-7,.,TRBV5-1,CASRPGAATYEQYF,TGCGCCAGCAGACCCGGGGCAGCTACCTACGAGCAGTACTTC
.,TRBJ2-3,.,TRBV5-1,CASSFQGIPDTQYF,TGCGCCAGCAGCTTTCAGGGGATCCCAGATACGCAGTATTTT
.,TRBJ1-1,.,TRBV30,CAWRVGRLTEAFF,TGTGCCTGGAGGGTCGGGCGCCTCACTGAAGCTTTCTTT
.,TRBJ2-3,.,TRBV6-1,CASKEGTASTDTQYF,TGTGCCAGCAAGGAAGGGACTGCTAGCACAGATACGCAGTATTTT
.,TRBJ2-7,.,TRBV27,CASSKKGAGGYEQYF,TGTGCCAGCAGTAAAAAGGGGGCAGGAGGGTACGAGCAGTACTTC
TRBD1,TRBJ1-3,.,TRBV7-6,CASSYGQAAGNTIYF,TGTGCCAGCAGCTACGGACAGGCGGCCGGAAACACCATATATTTT
.,TRBJ1-6,.,TRBV4-2,CASSQEGRPSYNSPLHF,TGTGCCAGCAGCCAAGAGGGGCGTCCCTCCTATAATTCACCCCTCCACTTT
TRBD2,TRBJ2-1,.,TRBV7-6,CASSLGGVAGVPNNEQFF,TGTGCCAGCAGCTTAGGGGGCGTAGCGGGAGTCCCCAACAATGAGCAGTTCTTC
TRBD1,TRBJ1-1,.,TRBV19,CASSIGQGMNTEAFF,TGTGCCAGTAGTATTGGACAGGGCATGAACACTGAAGCTTTCTTT
TRBD1,TRBJ1-1,.,TRBV18,CASSPGTGGNTEAFF,TGTGCCAGCTCACCAGGGACAGGGGGCAACACTGAAGCTTTCTTT
.,TRBJ2-7,.,TRBV4-1,CASSQDGHGTYEQYF,TGCGCCAGCAGCCAAGACGGACACGGAACCTACGAGCAGTACTTC
.,TRBJ1-3,once,TRBV4-2,CASSQGGGRGNTIYF,TGTGCCAGCAGCCAAGGGGGAGGGAGGGGAAACACCATATATTTT
.,TRBJ2-1,.,TRBV7-6,CASSLEPRAANEQFF,TGTGCCAGCAGCTTAGAGCCACGGGCAGCCAATGAGCAGTTCTTC
.,TRBJ2-2,.,TRBV6-1,CASKEQVVENGELFF,TGTGCCAGCAAGGAACAGGTGGTAGAGAACGGGGAGCTGTTTTTT
TRBD1,TRBJ1-2,.,TRBV18,CASSPVTGGAYGYTF,TGTGCCAGCTCACCAGTAACAGGGGGCGCGTATGGCTACACCTTC
.,TRBJ2-1,.,TRBV6-5,CASSYGEGRVGNEQFF,TGTGCCAGCAGTTATGGCGAGGGCAGGGTCGGGAATGAGCAGTTCTTC
.,TRBJ1-5,once,TRBV9,CASSPGDLAGQPQHF,TGTGCCAGCAGCCCCGGGGATCTTGCGGGTCAGCCCCAGCATTTT
.,TRBJ2-3,.,TRBV30,CAWSVGVDTQYF,TGTGCCTGGAGTGTCGGGGTAGATACGCAGTATTTT
.,TRBJ2-1,.,TRBV10-1,CASTPGPSPYNEQFF,TGCGCCAGCACCCCCGGGCCTAGCCCTTACAATGAGCAGTTCTTC
TRBD1,TRBJ1-2,.,TRBV2,CASSLDRDPSNYGYTF,TGTGCCAGCAGTTTGGACAGGGACCCATCTAACTATGGCTACACCTTC
TRBD2,TRBJ2-1,.,TRBV5-4,CASREGLAGAGNEQFF,TGTGCCAGCAGAGAAGGACTAGCGGGAGCCGGTAATGAGCAGTTCTTC
.,TRBJ1-2,.,TRBV2,CASSEAQGNYGYTF,TGTGCCAGCAGTGAAGCCCAGGGCAACTATGGCTACACCTTC
.,TRBJ1-1,.,TRBV28,CASRFRLDTEAFF,TGTGCCAGCAGGTTTCGGTTGGACACTGAAGCTTTCTTT
.,TRBJ2-3,.,TRBV7-3,CASSEGTPPNTQYF,TGTGCCAGCAGCGAGGGGACCCCTCCTAATACGCAGTATTTT